The next 5 T cell receptor beta chains were all read from a single sample in a study of blood T cell repertoires in COVID-19. Method: immunoSEQ multiplex PCR; TCRdb's copy keeps in-frame clones and lacks some. The sample records fewer than 350,000 clones, 80% to 90% being singletons. The material sequenced was PBMCs or T cells enriched from blood (not recorded which). The receptors derive from a woman aged 40 to 49 with acute COVID-19.

The chain carries TRBV11-2 and TRBJ1-1; a weak D match, TRBD1 (6 bases). The CDR3 is 18 amino acids. Germline V gives CDR1 SGHAT, CDR2 FQNNGV. V was trimmed by 5 bases and J by 0 bases, leaving 22 bases between them. CDR3 nucleotides: TGTGCCAGCAGCCAAAGGACACAGGGAGTGGCCTTGAACACTGAAGCTTTCTTT. As protein: CASSQRTQGVALNTEAFF.

The gene calls are TRBV7-9 and TRBJ2-7; TRBD1 matches at 9 bases. V was clipped by 5 bases and J by 1 base; unmatched bases: 3. The CDR3 spans 14 residues. CDR1 and CDR2 (germline): SEHNR, FQNEAQ (reference sequence). Here the CDR3 reads CASSIGQGSYEQYF. The CDR3 nucleotides read TGTGCCAGCAGCATCGGACAGGGGTCCTACGAGCAGTACTTC.

This clone was counted once. The chain has TRBV11-2 and TRBJ2-7; 8 bases align to TRBD1. V lost 5 bases to trimming and J lost 4 bases; unmatched junction nucleotides: 13. The CDR3 extends over 16 amino acids. Germline V gene lookup returns CDR1 SGHAT and CDR2 FQNNGV. This CDR3 reads CASSPGRGQAVYEQYF. The CDR3 bases are TGTGCCAGCAGCCCTGGCAGGGGGCAAGCAGTGTACGAGCAGTACTTC.

The rearrangement links TRBV5-4 to TRBJ1-6; D is perhaps TRBD1 (6 bases). V lost 4 bases and J lost 8, with 19 bases in between. The CDR3 has 16 amino acids. Per germline, CDR1 SGHNT and CDR2 YYREEE (reference sequence). The CDR3 DNA is TGTGCCAGCAGCCAAGACGGACAGTCGAGCTATTCACCCCTCCACTTT. Its translation is CASSQDGQSSYSPLHF.

The chain combines TRBV20-1 with TRBJ2-2; 8 bases are shared with TRBD2. Per germline, CDR1 DFQATT and CDR2 SNEGSKA (reference sequence). This CDR3 comprises 15 residues. The V and J ends lost 3 bases and 0 bases, in that order; junction bases with no gene match: 3. The CDR3 loop reads CSASPAGANTGELFF. The DNA for the CDR3 is TGCAGTGCTAGTCCAGCGGGAGCGAACACCGGGGAGCTGTTTTTT.